These T cell receptor beta chains were read from a single sample in a study of blood T cell repertoires in COVID-19. The table came from immunoSEQ multiplex PCR; TCRdb's copy has only in-frame clones and leaves some out. The sample contains approximately 23,000 clones, 80% to 90% of which appear only once. The specimen sequenced was peripheral blood. These receptors were obtained from a woman of 80 years or more with active COVID-19. CDR3s include the opening cysteine and the closing phenylalanine or tryptophan. The D gene is left open where the match is weak. Clone size is not always given. Where it is, it says once, few, many or a class for expanded clones.

>TRBJ2-6|TRBV18|NA|TRBD1
CASSEGGAAGANVLTF
TGTGCCAGCTCAGAAGGGGGCGCAGCTGGGGCCAACGTCCTGACTTTC
>TRBJ1-5|TRBV6-1|NA|NA
CASSEEANQPQHF
TGTGCCAGCAGTGAAGAAGCGAATCAGCCCCAGCATTTT
>TRBJ2-7|TRBV6-5|NA|TRBD2
CASSYSSAGGTYEQYF
TGTGCCAGCAGTTACTCGAGTGCGGGGGGCACCTACGAGCAGTACTTC
>TRBJ2-1|TRBV7-2|NA|TRBD2
CASSLVAGESYNEQFF
TGTGCCAGCAGCTTAGTTGCGGGGGAGTCCTACAATGAGCAGTTCTTC
>TRBJ2-7|TRBV5-4|few|TRBD1
CASSPGPGGYEQYF
TGTGCCAGCAGCCCCGGGCCAGGGGGTTACGAGCAGTACTTC
>TRBJ1-4|TRBV30|NA|TRBD1
CAWSDETGPREKLFF
TGTGCCTGGAGCGACGAGACAGGGCCTCGTGAAAAACTGTTTTTT
>TRBJ2-5|TRBV19|NA|TRBD2
CASSKGGETQYF
TGTGCCAGTAGCAAGGGAGGGGAGACCCAGTACTTC
>TRBJ1-6|TRBV7-6|few|TRBD1
CASSARQGGGDSPLHF
TGTGCCAGCAGCGCCCGACAGGGAGGTGGCGATTCACCCCTCCACTTT
>TRBJ1-2|TRBV18|NA|TRBD1
CASSPSDRAWGGYTF
TGTGCCAGCTCACCCTCGGACAGGGCGTGGGGTGGCTACACCTTC
>TRBJ2-3|TRBV19|NA|TRBD1
CASSSQDRVGTDTQYF
TGTGCCAGTAGTTCCCAGGACAGGGTTGGCACAGATACGCAGTATTTT
>TRBJ2-3|TRBV6-5|NA|TRBD1
CASSRTGARQDTQYF
TGTGCCAGCAGCCGGACAGGGGCCCGACAAGATACGCAGTATTTT
>TRBJ1-5|TRBV9|NA|NA
CASSVGGQDQPQHF
TGTGCCAGCAGCGTAGGGGGGCAGGATCAGCCCCAGCATTTT
>TRBJ2-7|TRBV14|once|TRBD1
CASSPWTGGYEQYF
TGTGCCAGCAGCCCATGGACAGGGGGCTACGAGCAGTACTTC
>TRBJ2-3|TRBV7-2|NA|NA
CASSLASGEDTQYF
TGTGCCAGCAGCTTAGCGTCCGGGGAAGATACGCAGTATTTT
>TRBJ2-1|TRBV4-2|NA|TRBD2
CASSQELAGGSYNEQFF
TGTGCCAGCAGCCAAGAATTAGCGGGGGGCTCCTACAATGAGCAGTTCTTC
>TRBJ2-3|TRBV25-1|NA|NA
CASSETRTTDTQYF
TGTGCCAGCAGTGAGACACGCACCACGGATACGCAGTATTTT
>TRBJ2-2|TRBV18|once|NA
CASSPFIRVGNTGELFF
TGTGCCAGCTCACCCTTTATCAGGGTAGGGAACACCGGGGAGCTGTTTTTT
>TRBJ2-3|TRBV4-2|NA|NA
CASSQEGGRGTDTQYF
TGTGCCAGCAGCCAAGAAGGAGGGCGAGGCACAGATACGCAGTATTTT
>TRBJ1-2|TRBV30|NA|TRBD1
CAWSRGLGTDGYTF
TGTGCCTGGAGCCGAGGACTTGGGACAGATGGCTACACCTTC
>TRBJ2-3|TRBV11-3|NA|NA
CASSLGLGGDTQYF
TGTGCCAGCAGCTTAGGACTGGGCGGGGATACGCAGTATTTT
>TRBJ2-7|TRBV6-2/TRBV6-3|NA|TRBD2
CASSYSSSGAAEQYF
TGTGCCAGCAGTTACTCGAGTAGCGGGGCCGCCGAGCAGTACTTC
>TRBJ2-5|TRBV27|NA|TRBD2
CASSFNSGGLQETQYF
TGTGCCAGCAGTTTCAATAGCGGGGGGCTCCAAGAGACCCAGTACTTC
>TRBJ2-3|TRBV4-3|NA|TRBD2
CASSQDGPGASGTDTQYF
TGCGCCAGCAGCCAAGATGGGCCGGGAGCTAGCGGAACAGATACGCAGTATTTT
>TRBJ2-7|TRBV5-4|once|TRBD2
CASSLNPGTRGHEQYF
TGTGCCAGCAGCTTAAACCCCGGGACTAGAGGCCACGAGCAGTACTTC
>TRBJ2-5|TRBV5-4|NA|TRBD2
CASSRSGGAGQETQYF
TGTGCCAGCAGCCGTAGCGGGGGGGCCGGGCAAGAGACCCAGTACTTC
>TRBJ2-3|TRBV28|NA|NA
CASNPGGLLTDTQYF
TGTGCCAGCAACCCTGGGGGACTTCTCACAGATACGCAGTATTTT
>TRBJ1-5|TRBV6-6|few|NA
CASRGGDQPQHF
TGTGCCAGCAGGGGAGGGGATCAGCCCCAGCATTTT
>TRBJ2-3|TRBV5-1|NA|TRBD2
CASGERGDTDTQYF
TGCGCCAGCGGAGAGCGGGGGGACACAGATACGCAGTATTTT
>TRBJ1-2|TRBV6-2/TRBV6-3|NA|TRBD1
CASSSAGTARGYTF
TGTGCCAGCAGTTCGGCCGGGACAGCAAGAGGCTACACCTTC
>TRBJ1-5|TRBV5-8|NA|NA
CASRGRGGQPQHF
TGTGCCAGCAGGGGGAGGGGAGGACAGCCCCAGCATTTT
>TRBJ2-1|TRBV19|NA|NA
CASSIGLGYNEQFF
TGTGCCAGTAGTATTGGGCTCGGATACAATGAGCAGTTCTTC
>TRBJ2-1|TRBV5-6|NA|TRBD1
CASSWGQGPNEQFF
TGTGCCAGCAGCTGGGGACAGGGGCCCAATGAGCAGTTCTTC
>TRBJ2-2|TRBV4-2|NA|TRBD1
CASSQAGQGPGELFF
TGTGCCAGCAGCCAAGCTGGACAGGGGCCCGGGGAGCTGTTTTTT
>TRBJ2-7|TRBV15|NA|NA
CATSVRGIQYF
TGTGCCACCAGCGTCAGGGGAATACAGTACTTC
>TRBJ1-1|TRBV5-6|NA|NA
CASSSSFTEAFF
TGTGCCAGCAGCTCGAGTTTCACTGAAGCTTTCTTT
>TRBJ1-5|TRBV2|NA|NA
CASSETGRGQPQHF
TGTGCCAGCAGTGAAACTGGGAGGGGTCAGCCCCAGCATTTT
>TRBJ2-7|TRBV2|NA|NA
CASSGRLGQEQYF
TGTGCCAGCAGTGGAAGGTTGGGGCAGGAGCAGTACTTC
>TRBJ1-4|TRBV5-6|NA|NA
CASSLARWTNEKLFF
TGTGCCAGCAGCTTGGCGAGGTGGACTAATGAAAAACTGTTTTTT
>TRBJ2-2|TRBV27|NA|TRBD1
CASTYRGPSFTGELFF
TGTGCCAGCACGTACAGGGGGCCAAGTTTCACCGGGGAGCTGTTTTTT
>TRBJ1-5|TRBV6-5|NA|NA
CASSYSLNQPQHF
TGTGCCAGCAGTTACTCCCTCAATCAGCCCCAGCATTTT
>TRBJ2-2|TRBV6-5|NA|NA
CASSYRGVTDTGELFF
TGTGCCAGCAGTTACCGGGGAGTTACGGACACCGGGGAGCTGTTTTTT
>TRBJ2-5|TRBV4-2|NA|NA
CASSQDLGLPGETQYF
TGTGCCAGCAGCCAAGACCTAGGACTACCAGGGGAGACCCAGTACTTC
>TRBJ1-1|TRBV19|NA|NA
CASSKVRVLNRVNTEAFF
TGTGCCAGTAGTAAAGTGCGTGTGTTGAACAGGGTGAACACTGAAGCTTTCTTT
>TRBJ2-1|TRBV27|NA|NA
CASSLYRDNYNEQFF
TGTGCCAGCAGTTTATACAGGGACAACTACAATGAGCAGTTCTTC
>TRBJ1-5|TRBV7-2|once|TRBD1
CASSHWGQGGNQPQHF
TGTGCCAGCAGCCATTGGGGACAGGGCGGCAATCAGCCCCAGCATTTT
>TRBJ2-2|TRBV6-2/TRBV6-3|NA|TRBD2
CASSTRLAGGQITGELFF
TGTGCCAGCAGCACACGACTAGCGGGGGGGCAGATCACCGGGGAGCTGTTTTTT
>TRBJ1-1|TRBV18|NA|NA
CASSRETGRSEAFF
TGTGCCAGCTCACGGGAGACAGGAAGAAGTGAAGCTTTCTTT
>TRBJ2-7|TRBV6-5|NA|NA
CASRSSYEQYF
TGTGCCAGCAGGTCATCCTACGAGCAGTACTTC
>TRBJ2-2|TRBV6-5|few|NA
CASTSAGRGTGELFF
TGTGCCAGCACCTCGGCCGGACGGGGCACCGGGGAGCTGTTTTTT
>TRBJ2-2|TRBV19|NA|NA
CASSIDRGATRTGELFF
TGTGCCAGTAGTATAGATCGGGGAGCCACGAGGACCGGGGAGCTGTTTTTT
>TRBJ2-5|TRBV7-3|NA|NA
CASSPTIRETQYF
TGTGCCAGCAGCCCAACGATCCGGGAGACCCAGTACTTC
>TRBJ1-3|TRBV5-3|NA|NA
CARSPSGKSSGNTIYF
TGTGCCAGAAGTCCCAGCGGGAAAAGCTCTGGAAACACCATATATTTT
>TRBJ1-4|TRBV5-5|NA|TRBD1
CASSSGDRGEVKLFF
TGTGCCAGCAGCTCCGGGGACAGGGGGGAAGTAAAACTGTTTTTT
>TRBJ2-2|TRBV10-3|NA|NA
CAIARSGNTGELFF
TGTGCCATCGCAAGGTCGGGGAACACCGGGGAGCTGTTTTTT
>TRBJ2-7|TRBV19|NA|TRBD1
CASSIGDRGSYEQYF
TGTGCCAGTAGTATAGGGGACAGGGGCTCCTACGAGCAGTACTTC